The clone carrying this T cell receptor (beta chain) appeared many times. The data stem from a study of identical twins. Germline assignment: CDR1 LNHNV and CDR2 YYDKDF (reference sequence). There are 14 residues in the CDR3. V lost 7 bases and J 4 bases, leaving 16 bases between the germline ends. A universal primer site arose from template switching, and cDNA bore unique molecular identifiers. TCRdb fed the 5' RACE reads into MiXCR, producing one record per CDR3 protein. This table holds 690,000 or so distinct CDR3 sequences, 8% to 9% found once. Separately, the same data were catalogued under a study of yellow fever vaccine responses in identical twins. That paper notes: Twins' T cell vaccine responses reportedly looked partly convergent, partly personalized.

The receptor comes from a woman under 30 in good health. The sequenced sample was PBMCs. The chain joins TRBV15 to TRBJ2-5; D ambiguous. CDR3 sequence: CATNPTTTPETQYF. The CDR3 DNA follows: TGTGCCACCAACCCGACAACAACCCCAGAGACCCAGTACTTC.